The 6 T cell receptor beta chains listed next were all sequenced from one sample in a study of blood T cell repertoires in COVID-19. TCRdb keeps only in-frame clones here, not all; method: immunoSEQ multiplex PCR. The table records approximately 270,000 clones, 70% to 90% of them present only once. Sequenced input: peripheral blood. Receptors were obtained from a man aged 18 to 30 with active or convalescent COVID-19.

The rearrangement joins TRBV19 to TRBJ1-3; D gene unclear. V was shortened by 6 bases and J by 0 bases, with 6 bases between the two germline ends. The CDR3 is 13 residues long. The germline V gene encodes CDR1 LNHDA and CDR2 SQIVND (reference sequence). The CDR3 coding sequence is TGTGCCAGTAGCCCTGTCTCTGGAAACACCATATATTTT. Its translation is CASSPVSGNTIYF.

This sequence joins TRBV9 and TRBJ2-5; TRBD2 matches 12 bases. Germline V lookup: CDR1 SGDLS, CDR2 YYNGEE. J gave up 5 bases and V 2 bases, and 4 bases lay outside the gene matches. The CDR3 loop spans 15 amino acids. DNA for the CDR3: TGTGCCAGCAGCGTTTCTAGCGGGAGGGCGGAGACCCAGTACTTC. Translated, it gives CASSVSSGRAETQYF.

The genes are TRBV13 and TRBJ2-7, with TRBD1 matching 8 bases. The length of the CDR3 is 14 residues. Germline V gene data show CDR1 as PRHDT and CDR2 as FYEKMQ (reference sequence). V was pared by 4 bases and J by 3 bases, with 5 bases of the junction left unmatched. CDR3 protein: CASSSGQEGYEQYF. The CDR3 DNA sequence: TGTGCCAGCAGCTCGGGACAGGAAGGCTACGAGCAGTACTTC.

This clone was counted once. This chain links TRBV19 with TRBJ1-5; tentatively, D is TRBD1 (6 bases). Trimming pared 7 bases from V and 7 bases from J, leaving 11 bases between. The CDR3 sequence is 12 residues long. Germline CDR1 and CDR2: LNHDA and SQIVND (reference sequence). DNA for the CDR3: TGTGCCAGTAAACAGGGCGGACAGCCCCAGCATTTT. It specifies CASKQGGQPQHF.

This clone was found once. V and J are TRBV5-6 and TRBJ2-7; TRBD1 matches at 8 bases. The CDR3 contains 15 residues. The junction had 8 bases not matched to a gene; V was cut back by 4 bases and J by 2 bases. CDR1 SGHDT and CDR2 YYEEEE come from the germline V gene. DNA of the CDR3: TGTGCCAGCAGCAGGCTGGGACAGGCAGCCTACGAGCAGTACTTC. Its protein is CASSRLGQAAYEQYF.

The chain carries TRBV2 and TRBJ2-7; 7 positions agree with TRBD1. The CDR3 runs to 15 residues. The germline CDR1 and CDR2 sequences are SNHLY and FYNNEI. V lost 0 bases to trimming and J lost 2 bases; unmatched junction nucleotides: 4. This CDR3 reads CASSEAQGVPYEQYF. The CDR3 DNA follows: TGTGCCAGCAGTGAAGCTCAGGGGGTACCCTACGAGCAGTACTTC.